Following are 15 T cell receptor beta chains from one sample sequenced in a study of CD8 T cells in Susac syndrome. An amount of RNA that ranged from roughly 0.45 to 1 ug was reverse transcribed with random hexamers. Via MiXCR, TCRdb re-called the immunoSEQ multiplex PCR reads, giving one row per CDR3 protein. The table has some 450,000 distinct CDR3 sequences, more than 70% seen once. The sample was CD8+ T cells from PBMCs. Receptor source: a human donor with multiple sclerosis.

The CDR3 DNA follows: TGTGCCAGCGGGTGGTTCAATTCACCCCTCCACTTT. Translating it yields CASGWFNSPLHF. The chain is built from TRBV6-1 and TRBJ1-6; D is uncertain. Germline V gives CDR1 MNHNS, CDR2 SASEGT. Trimming took off 8 bases at V and 7 bases at J, with 9 bases between the two ends. The CDR3 extends over 12 amino acids.

The rearrangement links TRBV7-2 to TRBJ2-1; the match to TRBD1 covers 10 bases. The CDR3 sequence is 14 residues long. The germline V gene has CDR1 SGHTA and CDR2 FQGNSA. Unmatched junction bases numbered 10, after V lost 4 bases and J lost 13 bases. CDR3 nucleotide sequence: TGTGCCAGCAGCTCGGGACAGGGGAATTTGAGCCAGTTCTTC. Encoded protein: CASSSGQGNLSQFF. The full variable domain, its missing parts supplied by reference TRBV7-2 and TRBJ2-1, is GAGVSQSPSNKVTEKGKDVELRCDPISGHTALYWYRQSLGQGLEFLIYFQGNSAPDKSGLPSDRFSAERTGGSVSTLTIQRTQQEDSAVYLCASSSGQGNLSQFFGPGTRLTVL.

The V call is TRBV4-1, the J call TRBJ2-1; possible D gene TRBD1, 6 bases. The CDR3 consists of 16 residues. Per germline, CDR1 MGHRA and CDR2 YSYEKL. With 3 bases removed from V and 3 bases from J, the gap between germline ends came to 15 bases. CDR3 loop: CASSQNSGAGYNEQFF. The CDR3 DNA sequence: TGCGCCAGCAGCCAGAATTCAGGGGCCGGCTACAATGAGCAGTTCTTC.

The chain joins TRBV4-1 to TRBJ1-1; perhaps TRBD1 as D (6 bases). The V gene lost 4 bases and the J gene lost 4 bases, with 16 bases spanning the gap. Per the germline V gene, CDR1 is MGHRA and CDR2 is YSYEKL. This CDR3 spans 15 amino acids. The CDR3 sequence: CASSPTEGVVTEAFF. In DNA form, the CDR3 reads TGCGCCAGCAGCCCTACGGAGGGGGTGGTCACTGAAGCTTTCTTT.

The gene calls are TRBV29-1 and TRBJ1-2, with D unclear. The CDR3 has 12 amino acids. Germline V gene lookup returns CDR1 SQVTM and CDR2 ANQGSEA. The germline V and J ends were trimmed by 0 bases and 8 bases, with 10 bases remaining between them. The DNA of the CDR3 is TGCAGCGTTGAAGACTCTCAGGAGGGCTACACCTTC. Translated: CSVEDSQEGYTF.

CDR3 protein: CASRTETGPYEQYF. The CDR3 DNA follows: TGTGCCAGCAGGACCGAGACAGGGCCCTACGAGCAGTACTTC. The V and J genes are TRBV6-5 and TRBJ2-7; TRBD1 aligns across 7 bases. J gave up 2 bases and V 6 bases, and 7 bases lay outside the gene matches. The CDR3 is 14 residues long. The germline gives CDR1 MNHEY, CDR2 SVGAGI.

The chain employs TRBV19 and TRBJ2-5; D may match TRBD1 or TRBD2 (6 bases each). There are 16 residues in the CDR3. Between the trimmed V and J ends, which lost 0 bases and 5 bases, there was a span of 16 bases. Germline lookup yields CDR1 LNHDA and CDR2 SQIVND (reference sequence). Here the CDR3 reads CASSIDMTGAEETQYF. CDR3 DNA sequence: TGTGCCAGTAGTATAGATATGACGGGGGCCGAGGAGACCCAGTACTTC.

V usage is TRBV5-6 and J usage is TRBJ2-3, with 9 positions matching TRBD1. J gave up 3 bases and V 4 bases, and 6 bases lay outside the gene matches. Germline V gives CDR1 SGHDT, CDR2 YYEEEE. The CDR3 totals 15 residues. The CDR3 spells CASSRMGQGTDTQYF. The CDR3 nucleotides read TGTGCCAGCAGCCGAATGGGACAGGGTACAGATACGCAGTATTTT.

The CDR3, as DNA: TGTGCCAGCCGAGAGTTACAGGGGGCTGGTCAGCCCCAGCATTTT. This gives the protein CASRELQGAGQPQHF. The chain is built from TRBV19 and TRBJ1-5; 9 bases agree with TRBD1. The CDR3 consists of 15 residues. Germline-derived CDR1 and CDR2 are LNHDA and SQIVND (reference sequence). Trimming removed 9 bases from V and 6 bases from J; junction bases left unmatched: 12.

This clonotype turned up a few times. Here the CDR3 DNA reads TGTGCCAGCAGTACGACAGGCGGCACTGAAGCTTTCTTT. This translates into CASSTTGGTEAFF. The chain couples TRBV6-1 to TRBJ1-1; D is perhaps TRBD1 (6 bases). V was cut by 5 bases and J by 4 bases, with 11 bases left in between. CDR1 and CDR2 from the germline V gene are MNHNS and SASEGT. The CDR3 totals 13 residues.

The chain uses TRBV15 and TRBJ2-1; D is perhaps TRBD2 (6 bases). From germline, CDR1 is LNHNV and CDR2 YYDKDF (reference sequence). The CDR3 is made up of 14 amino acids. V shed 0 bases and J shed 7 bases, with 10 bases lying between them. The CDR3: CATSRDPGENEQFF. The CDR3 DNA follows: TGTGCCACCAGCAGAGATCCGGGGGAGAATGAGCAGTTCTTC.

The rearrangement links TRBV29-1 to TRBJ2-7; D gene uncertain. Germline V gives CDR1 SQVTM, CDR2 ANQGSEA. The CDR3 sequence is 13 residues long. CDR3 DNA sequence: TGCAGACCCTGCAGGCTTCCGTATTGCGAGCAGTACTTC. Amino acid sequence: CRPCRLPYCEQYF.

The genes are TRBV19 and TRBJ1-1; the D is unclear. Per the germline V gene, CDR1 is LNHDA and CDR2 is SQIVND (reference sequence). With 3 bases removed from V and 1 base from J, the gap between germline ends came to 6 bases. The CDR3 loop spans 13 amino acids. CDR3 in DNA: TGTGCCAGTAGTATTGGCGAGAACACTGAAGCTTTCTTT. Its translation: CASSIGENTEAFF.

The CDR3 DNA follows: TGTGCCAGCAGCTTAGCTGGGGCGGGGACAGGGGGAATGACAGATACGCAGTATTTT. Translation gives CASSLAGAGTGGMTDTQYF. This sequence joins TRBV7-6 and TRBJ2-3; 11 bases line up with TRBD1. The length of the CDR3 is 19 residues. Germline values: CDR1 SGHVS, CDR2 FNYEAQ. The ends lost 0 bases at V and 3 bases at J; junction bases unmatched: 11.

V and J are TRBV19 and TRBJ2-7; maybe TRBD1 (5 bases). The CDR3 has 14 amino acids. V lost 5 bases, J lost 2 bases, and 13 bases lay in between. Germline loops: CDR1 LNHDA, CDR2 SQIVND (reference sequence). CDR3 bases: TGTGCCAGTAGTTGGGGCAGGGATGCCTACGAGCAGTACTTC. Amino acid sequence: CASSWGRDAYEQYF.